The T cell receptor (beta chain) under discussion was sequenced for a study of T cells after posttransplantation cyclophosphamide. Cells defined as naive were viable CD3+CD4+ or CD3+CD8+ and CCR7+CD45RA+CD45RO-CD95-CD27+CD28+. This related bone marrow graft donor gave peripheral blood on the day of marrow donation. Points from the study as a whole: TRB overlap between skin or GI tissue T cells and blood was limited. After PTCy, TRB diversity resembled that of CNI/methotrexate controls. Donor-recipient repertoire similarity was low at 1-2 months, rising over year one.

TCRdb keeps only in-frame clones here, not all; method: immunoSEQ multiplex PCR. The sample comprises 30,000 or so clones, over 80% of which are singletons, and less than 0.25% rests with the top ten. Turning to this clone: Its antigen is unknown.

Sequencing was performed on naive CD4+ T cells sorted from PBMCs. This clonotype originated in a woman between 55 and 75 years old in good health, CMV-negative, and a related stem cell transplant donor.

Here the CDR3 reads CASSSAGQGNEKLFF. CDR3 DNA: TGTGCCAGCAGTTCGGCGGGACAGGGTAATGAAAAACTGTTTTTT. The rearrangement uses TRBV28 and TRBJ1-4; 9 bases are shared with TRBD1. Germline CDR1 and CDR2: MDHEN and SYDVKM. The CDR3 loop spans 15 amino acids. Trimming cost V 4 bases and J 4 bases; bases outside gene matches: 4.